This is a list of T cell receptor beta chains from one sample in a study of T cells in tuberculosis. Produced via immunoSEQ multiplex PCR; TCRdb's table is partial and in-frame only. The sample lists over 25,000 clones; just under 97% were seen once. The sample was PBMCs. The receptors derive from a donor under 30 with latent tuberculosis or without tuberculosis infection. Each CDR3 is given with its conserved first and last residue. D genes are given only for firm matches. Clone sizes are given selectively: once, few, many, or a class where the clone is expanded.

cdr3_nt	cdr3_aa	d_call	v_call	j_call	clone_size
TGTGCCAGCAGTTGGGACAGCAATTCACCCCTCCACTTT	CASSWDSNSPLHF	TRBD1	TRBV7-3	TRBJ1-6	-
TGTGCTAGTGGTCCGTCTACAGGGTATAATGAAAAACTGTTTTTT	CASGPSTGYNEKLFF	-	TRBV12-5	TRBJ1-4	-
TGCGCCAGCAGCGCTAGCGGGTCCTCCTACAATGAGCAGTTCTTC	CASSASGSSYNEQFF	TRBD2	TRBV10-1	TRBJ2-1	-
TGTGCCAGCAGCAAAGAGGAGGTGAAGGACAGGGGCTACGAGCAGTACTTC	CASSKEEVKDRGYEQYF	-	TRBV21-1	TRBJ2-7	-
TGCGCCACCTCAGAGGGGCTAGCGAGCTCCTACGAGCAGTACTTC	CATSEGLASSYEQYF	-	TRBV5-1	TRBJ2-7	-
TGTGCCAGCAGCCCGCTGGGAGTAATGAACACTGAAGCTTTCTTT	CASSPLGVMNTEAFF	-	TRBV14	TRBJ1-1	-
TGTGCCAGCAGGCCTCCGGGGGGCGGGGAGACCCAGTACTTC	CASRPPGGGETQYF	-	TRBV6-5	TRBJ2-5	-
TGCGCCAGCAGCCAAGAAGAGGGGGCTTTAGGGGTAGGTAATTCACCCCTCCACTTT	CASSQEEGALGVGNSPLHF	TRBD1	TRBV4-3	TRBJ1-6	-
TGTGCCAGCAGCACAGGGGGAATCTCTGGGGCCAACGTCCTGACTTTC	CASSTGGISGANVLTF	TRBD1	TRBV7-6	TRBJ2-6	-
TGCGCCAGCAGCCAAGATGACAGGGGTAGGGATGAGCAGTTCTTC	CASSQDDRGRDEQFF	TRBD1	TRBV4-1	TRBJ2-1	-
TGTGCCAGCGGCGGCTCCTACGAGCAGTACTTC	CASGGSYEQYF	-	TRBV6-1	TRBJ2-7	once
TGTGCCAGCTCACCACACCATATAATCAGCGGGGGTGATAATGAGCAGTTCTTC	CASSPHHIISGGDNEQFF	TRBD2	TRBV18	TRBJ2-1	-
TGCGCCAGCATTCACGGGACTGTAGGTAATTCACCCCTCCACTTT	CASIHGTVGNSPLHF	-	TRBV23-1	TRBJ1-6	-
TGTGCCAGCAGCTTTGGGCGGGGGCCCTACAATGAGCAGTTCTTC	CASSFGRGPYNEQFF	-	TRBV11-2	TRBJ2-1	-
TGCGCCAGCAGCCAAGGGGGACAGGGGGACTATGGCTACACCTTC	CASSQGGQGDYGYTF	TRBD1	TRBV4-3	TRBJ1-2	-
TGCAGCGTATTACAGGGGGGCACTAATGAAAAACTGTTTTTT	CSVLQGGTNEKLFF	TRBD1	TRBV29-1	TRBJ1-4	-
TGTGCCAGCAGCCAACAACAGGGGGCGAGTGGAAACACCATATATTTT	CASSQQQGASGNTIYF	TRBD1	TRBV7-2	TRBJ1-3	-
TGTGCCAGCAGTTTATCGGACAGGGTAGGGTTGGGCACTGAAGCTTTCTTT	CASSLSDRVGLGTEAFF	TRBD1	TRBV27	TRBJ1-1	few
TGTGCCAGCAGTGAATGGACAGGGGGCCTTGGCTACACCTTC	CASSEWTGGLGYTF	TRBD1	TRBV2	TRBJ1-2	-
TGTGCCAGCAGCTTAGAGGGACTACCCGGGGAGACCCAGTACTTC	CASSLEGLPGETQYF	TRBD2	TRBV11-3	TRBJ2-5	-
TGTGCCAGCAGTGAATTGGGTGAAGGGGGCACTGAAGCTTTCTTT	CASSELGEGGTEAFF	-	TRBV25-1	TRBJ1-1	-
TGTGCCAGCAGCCAAGATAGGACATCATATGGCTACACCTTC	CASSQDRTSYGYTF	-	TRBV4-2	TRBJ1-2	-
TGCGCCAGCAGCCATCCGGGAGATACGCAGTATTTT	CASSHPGDTQYF	-	TRBV4-1	TRBJ2-3	-
TGTGCCAGCAGTTACTCCTCTGGGGGGAACAATTCACCCCTCCACTTT	CASSYSSGGNNSPLHF	-	TRBV6-5	TRBJ1-6	-
TGCGCCAGCAGGGGGGGGCCAGGCAATCAGCCCCAGCATTTT	CASRGGPGNQPQHF	-	TRBV10-2	TRBJ1-5	-
TGTGCCAGCAGCTCGAGCGGGAGGGCCCCAGATACGCAGTATTTT	CASSSSGRAPDTQYF	TRBD2	TRBV7-2	TRBJ2-3	-
TGTGCCAGCAGCCAATCCAGCGGGACCACCCTGTACAATGAGCAGTTCTTC	CASSQSSGTTLYNEQFF	TRBD2	TRBV4-2	TRBJ2-1	-
TGTGCCAGCAGCTCCCGTGGTAGATACAATGAGCAGTTCTTC	CASSSRGRYNEQFF	-	TRBV7-2	TRBJ2-1	once
TGTGCCAGCAGCTTGGGGACAGGACAGTCCCATGAGCAGTTCTTC	CASSLGTGQSHEQFF	TRBD1	TRBV11-3	TRBJ2-1	-
TGCGCCAGCAGCCCGGACAGGTTATTGTATGAGCAGTTCTTC	CASSPDRLLYEQFF	TRBD1	TRBV4-1	TRBJ2-1	once
TGTGCCAGCAGTTTAAGGACAGGGCCGAACACTGAAGCTTTCTTT	CASSLRTGPNTEAFF	TRBD1	TRBV25-1	TRBJ1-1	-
TGTGCCTGGGAACAGCCGGGACTAGCGGGAGGGCCCACCGGGGAGCTGTTTTTT	CAWEQPGLAGGPTGELFF	TRBD2	TRBV30	TRBJ2-2	-
TGTGCCACCACAGGGGGTTCGTGGACCGGGGAGCTGTTTTTT	CATTGGSWTGELFF	TRBD1	TRBV2	TRBJ2-2	-
TGTGCCAGCAGCCAAGAGTATCCGGTAGCGGGAGGTTCAAGCTCCTACGAGCAGTACTTC	CASSQEYPVAGGSSSYEQYF	TRBD2	TRBV14	TRBJ2-7	-
TGTGCCAGCAGCCAAGTGGCCGGGACAGGGCTGAGGGAGCAGTACTTC	CASSQVAGTGLREQYF	TRBD1	TRBV14	TRBJ2-7	-
TGTGCCAGCAGCTTGGGTGACAGGGTGGCCCTGGGTTATGGCTACACCTTC	CASSLGDRVALGYGYTF	TRBD1	TRBV5-6	TRBJ1-2	once
TGTGCCAGCAGTCGACTCAAGGGGTTTAACGCAGATACGCAGTATTTT	CASSRLKGFNADTQYF	-	TRBV27	TRBJ2-3	-
TGTGCCAGCAGCGCACTGACGGGGGAGCAGTTCTTC	CASSALTGEQFF	-	TRBV9	TRBJ2-1	-
TGTGCCTGGACCGTAGGAACAGGGGCCCCTACCTACGAGCAGTACTTC	CAWTVGTGAPTYEQYF	TRBD1	TRBV30	TRBJ2-7	-
TGTGCCAGCAACGGGGTAGGGGGTGGCTACACCTTC	CASNGVGGGYTF	-	TRBV6-6	TRBJ1-2	-
TGTGCCAGCAGTTACTCCGGGCAGGGGGCCTACGAGCAGTACTTC	CASSYSGQGAYEQYF	TRBD1	TRBV6-5	TRBJ2-7	-